The rows below give T cell receptor beta chains drawn from one sample of a study of cytomegalovirus exposure and HLA in healthy donors. Assay used: immunoSEQ multiplex PCR; TCRdb lists only in-frame clones, some missing. This sample has about 150,000 clones; approximately 77% occur once, and the top ten carry 1.3%. The specimen sequenced was PBMCs. All receptors derive from a woman aged 40 to 50 in good health and CMV-seronegative. The CDR3 runs from the conserved cysteine through the conserved F or W. A D gene is named only where the DNA matches it firmly. Size is stated for part of the rows, as once, few or many counts, or as a class when the clone is expanded.

v_gene: TRBV19; d_gene: TRBD1; j_gene: TRBJ1-2; abundance: -; CDR3aa: CASSTPGTGDGYTF; CDR3nt: TGTGCCAGTAGTACCCCCGGGACAGGGGATGGCTACACCTTC
v_gene: TRBV5-6; d_gene: -; j_gene: TRBJ1-2; abundance: -; CDR3aa: CASSLETGGYTF; CDR3nt: TGTGCCAGCAGCTTGGAAACAGGTGGCTACACCTTC
v_gene: TRBV7-6; d_gene: -; j_gene: TRBJ2-5; abundance: -; CDR3aa: CAGRGAGETQYF; CDR3nt: TGTGCCGGTCGGGGGGCCGGGGAGACCCAGTACTTC
v_gene: TRBV7-6; d_gene: TRBD1; j_gene: TRBJ2-7; abundance: -; CDR3aa: CASSLDLGGQGSNEQYF; CDR3nt: TGTGCCAGCAGCTTAGATTTAGGGGGACAGGGCTCCAACGAGCAGTACTTC
v_gene: TRBV4-2; d_gene: TRBD2; j_gene: TRBJ2-3; abundance: -; CDR3aa: CASSQAERLAGGRDTQYF; CDR3nt: TGTGCCAGCAGCCAAGCCGAGCGGCTAGCGGGGGGGCGGGATACGCAGTATTTT
v_gene: TRBV4-3; d_gene: TRBD1; j_gene: TRBJ1-2; abundance: -; CDR3aa: CASTYGQGNYGYTF; CDR3nt: TGCGCCAGCACCTACGGACAGGGCAACTATGGCTACACCTTC
v_gene: TRBV2; d_gene: -; j_gene: TRBJ2-5; abundance: once; CDR3aa: CASTWSRFEEYF; CDR3nt: TGTGCCAGCACTTGGAGTCGTTTCGAGGAGTACTTC
v_gene: TRBV2; d_gene: -; j_gene: TRBJ1-2; abundance: -; CDR3aa: CASKRDNNYGYTF; CDR3nt: TGTGCCAGCAAGCGGGACAATAACTATGGCTACACCTTC
v_gene: TRBV28; d_gene: TRBD2; j_gene: TRBJ2-7; abundance: -; CDR3aa: CASRLIVGLAYEQYF; CDR3nt: TGTGCCAGCAGGCTTATCGTGGGACTAGCTTACGAGCAGTACTTC
v_gene: TRBV18; d_gene: TRBD1; j_gene: TRBJ2-7; abundance: -; CDR3aa: CASSPVGQGSHEQYF; CDR3nt: TGTGCCAGCTCACCCGTGGGACAGGGGTCCCACGAGCAGTACTTC
v_gene: TRBV13; d_gene: TRBD2; j_gene: TRBJ2-5; abundance: once; CDR3aa: CASSSRGGQETQYF; CDR3nt: TGTGCCAGCAGCTCACGGGGGGGCCAAGAGACCCAGTACTTC
v_gene: TRBV14; d_gene: -; j_gene: TRBJ2-7; abundance: few; CDR3aa: CASSPLEPYEQYF; CDR3nt: TGTGCCAGCAGCCCCTTGGAGCCCTACGAGCAGTACTTC
v_gene: TRBV10-2; d_gene: -; j_gene: TRBJ2-7; abundance: -; CDR3aa: CASSERTEVGEQYF; CDR3nt: TGCGCCAGCAGTGAGCGTACCGAGGTCGGCGAGCAGTACTTC
v_gene: TRBV6-1; d_gene: -; j_gene: TRBJ1-1; abundance: -; CDR3aa: CASSFRATEAFF; CDR3nt: TGTGCCAGCAGTTTCAGGGCCACTGAAGCTTTCTTT
v_gene: TRBV6-5; d_gene: TRBD1; j_gene: TRBJ1-4; abundance: -; CDR3aa: CASRGGGGTNEKLFF; CDR3nt: TGTGCCAGCAGGGGCGGAGGGGGCACTAATGAAAAACTGTTTTTT
v_gene: TRBV6-1; d_gene: TRBD1; j_gene: TRBJ2-5; abundance: -; CDR3aa: CASSEVGDRGRGTQYF; CDR3nt: TGTGCCAGCAGTGAAGTAGGGGACAGGGGGCGCGGGACCCAGTACTTC
v_gene: TRBV20-1; d_gene: -; j_gene: TRBJ2-1; abundance: few; CDR3aa: CSASSVAEQFF; CDR3nt: TGCAGTGCTAGTTCGGTTGCTGAGCAGTTCTTC
v_gene: TRBV11-2; d_gene: -; j_gene: TRBJ1-2; abundance: -; CDR3aa: CASSSTGYGYTF; CDR3nt: TGTGCCAGCAGCTCAACAGGGTATGGCTACACCTTC
v_gene: TRBV7-2; d_gene: -; j_gene: TRBJ1-2; abundance: -; CDR3aa: CASSLVGGGGPNGYTF; CDR3nt: TGTGCCAGCAGCTTAGTTGGGGGGGGCGGTCCCAATGGCTACACCTTC
v_gene: TRBV2; d_gene: -; j_gene: TRBJ1-1; abundance: -; CDR3aa: CASSLITGAFF; CDR3nt: TGTGCCAGCAGTCTTATTACGGGAGCTTTCTTT
v_gene: TRBV6-5; d_gene: TRBD2; j_gene: TRBJ2-3; abundance: once; CDR3aa: CASSSPPGGTDTQYF; CDR3nt: TGTGCCAGCAGTTCCCCTCCGGGGGGAACGGATACGCAGTATTTT
v_gene: TRBV28; d_gene: -; j_gene: TRBJ1-4; abundance: -; CDR3aa: CASRLSLSPLKLFF; CDR3nt: TGTGCCAGCAGGTTATCCCTTTCCCCCCTAAAACTGTTTTTT
v_gene: TRBV27; d_gene: -; j_gene: TRBJ1-6; abundance: -; CDR3aa: CASSRTSNSPLHF; CDR3nt: TGTGCCAGCAGCCGGACTTCGAATTCACCCCTCCACTTT
v_gene: TRBV5-1; d_gene: -; j_gene: TRBJ2-3; abundance: -; CDR3aa: CASSGYFSGGTDTQYF; CDR3nt: TGCGCCAGCAGCGGCTACTTTAGTGGCGGTACAGATACGCAGTATTTT
v_gene: TRBV7-6; d_gene: -; j_gene: TRBJ1-1; abundance: -; CDR3aa: CASSLGVGLGTRAFF; CDR3nt: TGTGCCAGCAGCTTGGGCGTTGGGCTGGGGACACGAGCTTTCTTT
v_gene: TRBV15; d_gene: TRBD1; j_gene: TRBJ1-1; abundance: -; CDR3aa: CATSADRFLGAEAFF; CDR3nt: TGTGCCACCAGCGCGGACAGGTTCCTGGGCGCTGAAGCTTTCTTT
v_gene: TRBV19; d_gene: -; j_gene: TRBJ1-1; abundance: -; CDR3aa: CASSTRDRPEAFF; CDR3nt: TGTGCCAGTAGTACTCGTGACAGGCCTGAAGCTTTCTTT
v_gene: TRBV27; d_gene: -; j_gene: TRBJ2-3; abundance: -; CDR3aa: CASSLRSPDTQYF; CDR3nt: TGTGCCAGCAGTTTGAGGTCCCCAGATACGCAGTATTTT
v_gene: TRBV19; d_gene: -; j_gene: TRBJ1-1; abundance: -; CDR3aa: CASSRGGRNTEAFF; CDR3nt: TGTGCCAGTAGTCGAGGGGGAAGGAACACTGAAGCTTTCTTT
v_gene: TRBV9; d_gene: -; j_gene: TRBJ2-2; abundance: -; CDR3aa: CASSVEAGTNTGELFF; CDR3nt: TGTGCCAGCAGCGTAGAGGCGGGGACGAACACCGGGGAGCTGTTTTTT
v_gene: TRBV5-4; d_gene: TRBD2; j_gene: TRBJ2-7; abundance: -; CDR3aa: CASSEYSGGAGEQYF; CDR3nt: TGTGCCAGCAGCGAATATAGCGGGGGGGCCGGAGAGCAGTACTTC
v_gene: TRBV30; d_gene: -; j_gene: TRBJ2-1; abundance: -; CDR3aa: CAWSATQREQFF; CDR3nt: TGTGCCTGGAGCGCTACTCAACGTGAGCAGTTCTTC
v_gene: TRBV6-5; d_gene: -; j_gene: TRBJ1-6; abundance: -; CDR3aa: CASSLQAQGPPLHF; CDR3nt: TGTGCCAGCAGCCTCCAGGCTCAGGGTCCACCCCTCCACTTT
v_gene: TRBV28; d_gene: TRBD1; j_gene: TRBJ1-5; abundance: few; CDR3aa: CASSSAVRTGYHQPQHF; CDR3nt: TGTGCCAGCAGTTCCGCTGTTAGGACAGGGTATCACCAGCCCCAGCATTTT
v_gene: TRBV5-1; d_gene: -; j_gene: TRBJ2-7; abundance: -; CDR3aa: CASSLVPGNEQYF; CDR3nt: TGCGCCAGCAGCTTGGTTCCAGGCAACGAGCAGTACTTC
v_gene: TRBV6-5; d_gene: -; j_gene: TRBJ2-7; abundance: -; CDR3aa: CASRQNYEQYF; CDR3nt: TGTGCCAGCAGGCAGAACTACGAGCAGTACTTC
v_gene: TRBV19; d_gene: TRBD1; j_gene: TRBJ1-1; abundance: -; CDR3aa: CASSMRTGGTEAFF; CDR3nt: TGTGCCAGTAGTATGCGGACAGGGGGCACTGAAGCTTTCTTT
v_gene: TRBV5-1; d_gene: TRBD2; j_gene: TRBJ2-1; abundance: -; CDR3aa: CASSLELAGEAYNEQFF; CDR3nt: TGCGCCAGCAGCTTGGAACTAGCGGGGGAGGCCTACAATGAGCAGTTCTTC
v_gene: TRBV27; d_gene: -; j_gene: TRBJ2-3; abundance: -; CDR3aa: CASSTRVKSSPTDTQYF; CDR3nt: TGTGCCAGCAGTACTAGGGTGAAGAGCAGTCCCACAGATACGCAGTATTTT
v_gene: TRBV29-1; d_gene: TRBD1; j_gene: TRBJ1-1; abundance: -; CDR3aa: CSATDRGGAEAFF; CDR3nt: TGCAGCGCCACGGACAGGGGTGGTGCGGAAGCTTTCTTT
v_gene: TRBV5-8; d_gene: TRBD1; j_gene: TRBJ1-5; abundance: once; CDR3aa: CASSSGDRSNQPQHF; CDR3nt: TGTGCCAGCAGCTCCGGGGACAGATCCAATCAGCCCCAGCATTTT
v_gene: TRBV4-1; d_gene: TRBD1; j_gene: TRBJ2-7; abundance: -; CDR3aa: CASSQPGQGKYEQYF; CDR3nt: TGCGCCAGCAGCCAACCGGGACAGGGGAAATACGAGCAGTACTTC
v_gene: TRBV27; d_gene: -; j_gene: TRBJ2-7; abundance: -; CDR3aa: CASSTVNLPYEQYF; CDR3nt: TGTGCCAGCAGTACGGTGAACCTTCCCTACGAGCAGTACTTC
v_gene: TRBV11-2; d_gene: TRBD1; j_gene: TRBJ1-2; abundance: -; CDR3aa: CASSLEGWTGVIYGYTF; CDR3nt: TGTGCCAGCAGCTTAGAAGGTTGGACAGGCGTGATCTATGGCTACACCTTC
v_gene: TRBV7-9; d_gene: -; j_gene: TRBJ1-3; abundance: once; CDR3aa: CASSLDYRAGNTIYF; CDR3nt: TGTGCCAGCAGCTTAGATTACAGGGCTGGAAACACCATATATTTT
v_gene: TRBV10-1; d_gene: -; j_gene: TRBJ1-2; abundance: few; CDR3aa: CASSGNRNYGYTF; CDR3nt: TGCGCCAGCAGTGGGAACAGAAACTATGGCTACACCTTC
v_gene: TRBV5-1; d_gene: TRBD1; j_gene: TRBJ2-2; abundance: -; CDR3aa: CASSLTGTGNTGELFF; CDR3nt: TGCGCCAGCAGCTTGACGGGGACAGGAAACACCGGGGAGCTGTTTTTT
v_gene: TRBV27; d_gene: TRBD2; j_gene: TRBJ2-7; abundance: -; CDR3aa: CASSPKAGVSYEQYF; CDR3nt: TGTGCCAGCAGTCCTAAAGCGGGGGTATCTTACGAGCAGTACTTC
v_gene: TRBV10-3; d_gene: -; j_gene: TRBJ1-6; abundance: once; CDR3aa: CALKGEGNSPLHF; CDR3nt: TGTGCCCTTAAGGGCGAGGGAAATTCACCCCTCCACTTT
v_gene: TRBV7-2; d_gene: TRBD2; j_gene: TRBJ2-4; abundance: once; CDR3aa: CASSRPYRLAGGPSIQYF; CDR3nt: TGTGCCAGCAGCCGCCCCTACCGACTAGCGGGGGGCCCAAGCATTCAGTACTTC
v_gene: TRBV2; d_gene: TRBD1; j_gene: TRBJ2-7; abundance: -; CDR3aa: CASSVNNRGSEQYF; CDR3nt: TGTGCCAGCAGTGTAAATAACAGGGGGTCCGAGCAGTACTTC
v_gene: TRBV29-1; d_gene: TRBD2; j_gene: TRBJ2-1; abundance: -; CDR3aa: CSVDRLGLAGVSPNEQFF; CDR3nt: TGCAGCGTTGATAGGTTGGGACTAGCGGGGGTGAGCCCCAATGAGCAGTTCTTC
v_gene: TRBV14; d_gene: -; j_gene: TRBJ2-3; abundance: -; CDR3aa: CASSLITDTNTDTQYF; CDR3nt: TGTGCCAGCAGCCTAATTACCGACACAAACACAGATACGCAGTATTTT
v_gene: TRBV4-2; d_gene: -; j_gene: TRBJ1-1; abundance: few; CDR3aa: CASSQETRVTEAFF; CDR3nt: TGTGCCAGCAGCCAAGAAACGAGGGTCACTGAAGCTTTCTTT
v_gene: TRBV4-2; d_gene: -; j_gene: TRBJ2-6; abundance: -; CDR3aa: CASSQSGTSGANVLTF; CDR3nt: TGTGCCAGCAGCCAATCGGGGACTTCTGGGGCCAACGTCCTGACTTTC
v_gene: TRBV10-1; d_gene: -; j_gene: TRBJ1-2; abundance: -; CDR3aa: CASSESGDGYTF; CDR3nt: TGCGCCAGCAGTGAGTCGGGAGATGGCTACACCTTC
v_gene: TRBV7-9; d_gene: -; j_gene: TRBJ2-7; abundance: once; CDR3aa: CASSLLSGPLEQYF; CDR3nt: TGTGCCAGCAGCTTACTGTCTGGCCCTCTCGAGCAGTACTTC
v_gene: TRBV15; d_gene: -; j_gene: TRBJ1-3; abundance: -; CDR3aa: CATSTWTAGNTIYF; CDR3nt: TGTGCCACCAGCACCTGGACAGCAGGAAACACCATATATTTT
v_gene: TRBV19; d_gene: -; j_gene: TRBJ1-5; abundance: -; CDR3aa: CASSDTGQTNQPQHF; CDR3nt: TGTGCCAGTAGTGACACCGGACAGACCAATCAGCCCCAGCATTTT
v_gene: TRBV28; d_gene: -; j_gene: TRBJ1-5; abundance: once; CDR3aa: CASSYSNQPQHF; CDR3nt: TGTGCCAGCAGCTATAGCAATCAGCCCCAGCATTTT